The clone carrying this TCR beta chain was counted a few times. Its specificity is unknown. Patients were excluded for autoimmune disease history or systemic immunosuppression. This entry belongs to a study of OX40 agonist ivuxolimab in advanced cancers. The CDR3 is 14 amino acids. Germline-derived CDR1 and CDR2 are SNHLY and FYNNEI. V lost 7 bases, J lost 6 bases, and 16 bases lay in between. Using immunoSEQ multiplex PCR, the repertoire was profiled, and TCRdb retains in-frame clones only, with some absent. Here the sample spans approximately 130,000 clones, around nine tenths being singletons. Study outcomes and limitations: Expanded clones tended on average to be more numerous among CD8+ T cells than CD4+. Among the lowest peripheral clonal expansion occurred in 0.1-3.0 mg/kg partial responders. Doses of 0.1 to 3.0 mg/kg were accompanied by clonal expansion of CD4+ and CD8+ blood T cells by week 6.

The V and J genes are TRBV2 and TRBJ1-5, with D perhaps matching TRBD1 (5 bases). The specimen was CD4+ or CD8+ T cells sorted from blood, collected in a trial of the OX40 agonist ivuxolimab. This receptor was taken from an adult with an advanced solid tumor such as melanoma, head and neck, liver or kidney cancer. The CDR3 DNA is TGTGCCAGCACAGGGTCGAGGGCACGTCAGCCCCAGCATTTT. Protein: CASTGSRARQPQHF.